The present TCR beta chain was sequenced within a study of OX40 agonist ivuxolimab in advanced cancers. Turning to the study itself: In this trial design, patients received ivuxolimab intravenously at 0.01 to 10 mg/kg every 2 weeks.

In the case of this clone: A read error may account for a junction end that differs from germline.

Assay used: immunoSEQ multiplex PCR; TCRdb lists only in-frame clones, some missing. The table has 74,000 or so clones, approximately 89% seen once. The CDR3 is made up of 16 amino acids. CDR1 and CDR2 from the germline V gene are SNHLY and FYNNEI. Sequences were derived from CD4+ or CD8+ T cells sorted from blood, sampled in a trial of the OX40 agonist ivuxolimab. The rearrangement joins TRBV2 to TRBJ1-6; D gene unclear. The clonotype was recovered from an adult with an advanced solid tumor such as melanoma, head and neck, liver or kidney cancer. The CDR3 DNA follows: TGTGCCAGCAGTGGTAAAGAGACATCCTCTAATTCACCCCTCCACTTT. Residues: CASSGKETSSNSPLHF.